Below, 8 T cell receptor beta chains from the same sample are listed, as sequenced in a study of beta chain features in type 1 diabetes. Investigators reverse transcribed all isolated RNA, so they sequenced expressed TCRB transcripts. Only in-frame clones appear in the TCRdb table, and some are missing; sequencing was by immunoSEQ multiplex PCR. The table has about 290,000 clones, around 7.3% seen once. Sequencing was carried out using central memory CD4+ T cells from blood. These receptors were collected from a woman between 18 and 30 years old in good health.

The sample holds a few counts of this clone. The chain has TRBV6-6 and TRBJ1-2; TRBD1 matches 7 bases. This CDR3 is 13 amino acids long. Trimming at V came to 2 bases and at J to 8 bases, leaving 5 bases not matched to a gene. Germline V gene lookup returns CDR1 MNHNY and CDR2 SVGAGI (reference sequence). The CDR3 DNA reads TGTGCCAGCAGTTACCTGACAGGGAGAGGCTACACCTTC. Translated: CASSYLTGRGYTF.

This clone was seen many times. V gene TRBV7-2 combines with J gene TRBJ1-1; D call uncertain. This CDR3 has 15 amino acids. V shed 6 bases and J shed 1 base, with 15 bases lying between them. Per germline, CDR1 SGHTA and CDR2 FQGNSA. CDR3 bases: TGTGCCAGCAGAGAAAGAGCGGCAGGGAACACTGAAGCTTTCTTT. Protein product: CASRERAAGNTEAFF.

The table lists this clone with a few counts. This rearrangement joins TRBV30 to TRBJ2-3; D is ambiguous. This CDR3 is 14 amino acids long. The V end was cut by 3 bases, the J end by 0 bases, with 10 bases between. Germline CDR1 GTSNPN, CDR2 SVGIG (reference sequence). Here the CDR3 reads CAWRDLSSTDTQYF. CDR3 bases: TGTGCCTGGAGGGACCTCTCTAGCACAGATACGCAGTATTTT.

This chain links TRBV28 with TRBJ1-5; no firm D call. The CDR3 runs to 14 residues. CDR1 is MDHEN, CDR2 SYDVKM, per germline. Trimming took 3 bases from V and 6 from J, leaving 12 bases between them. The CDR3 protein is CASSFRAFLQPQHF. CDR3 nucleotide sequence: TGTGCCAGCAGTTTTCGAGCTTTCCTTCAGCCCCAGCATTTT.

This clone was observed a handful of times. The chain employs TRBV4-3 and TRBJ1-5; D remains unclear. This CDR3 region has 16 residues. Germline V gives CDR1 LGHNA, CDR2 YSLEER. V was shortened by 0 bases and J by 0 bases, with 9 bases between the two germline ends. The CDR3 is CASSQDAAYSNQPQHF. In nucleotides, the CDR3 is TGCGCCAGCAGCCAAGATGCGGCCTATAGCAATCAGCCCCAGCATTTT.

The chain joins TRBV18 to TRBJ2-3; no clear D gene. CDR1 KGHSH and CDR2 LQKENI come from the germline V gene. V was pared by 3 bases and J by 6 bases, with 7 bases between. The CDR3 length is 12 residues. CDR3 region: CASSPERDTQYF. CDR3 bases: TGTGCCAGCTCACCCGAGAGGGATACGCAGTATTTT.

There are many counts of this clone. Other DNA sequences of this sample code for an identical CDR3. The chain couples TRBV10-3 to TRBJ2-7; D is unresolved. This CDR3 has 12 residues. V lost 0 bases, J lost 1 base, and 1 base lay in between. Germline V gene data show CDR1 as ENHRY and CDR2 as SYGVKD. The CDR3 is CAISESSYEQYF. The CDR3 nucleotides read TGTGCCATCAGTGAGTCGTCCTACGAGCAGTACTTC.

V is TRBV4-3 and J is TRBJ2-3; TRBD2 matches 8 bases. The trim removed 3 bases at V and 3 bases at J, leaving 5 bases unmatched. CDR3 length: 15 amino acids. The germline gives CDR1 LGHNA, CDR2 YSLEER. The CDR3 region is CASSHSGIRTDTQYF. In DNA form, the CDR3 reads TGCGCCAGCAGCCATAGCGGGATTAGGACAGATACGCAGTATTTT.